This T cell receptor (beta chain) was identified in a study of blood T cell repertoires in COVID-19. This CDR3 is 14 amino acids long. CDR1 is SEHNR and CDR2 is FQNEAQ in the germline V gene (reference sequence). V shed 4 bases, J shed 4 bases, and the junction held 5 bases outside the gene matches. Assay: immunoSEQ multiplex PCR; the TCRdb copy retains only in-frame clones and omits some. Of 60,000 to 75,000 clones in the sample, 80% to 90% are singletons; the top ten hold roughly 5%. This rearrangement joins TRBV7-9 to TRBJ2-3; TRBD1 aligns across 7 bases. This clonotype originated in a human donor in a cohort sampled during active COVID-19. Sequenced sample: peripheral blood. The CDR3 region has the DNA TGTGCCAGCAGCTCAGGGGGTAACGCAGATACGCAGTATTTT. Protein product: CASSSGGNADTQYF. The variable domain in full, completed from reference TRBV7-9 and TRBJ2-3, reads DTGVSQNPRHKITKRGQNVTFRCDPISEHNRLYWYRQTLGQGPEFLTYFQNEAQLEKSRLLSDRFSAERPKGSFSTLEIQRTEQGDSAMYLCASSSGGNADTQYFGPGTRLTVL.